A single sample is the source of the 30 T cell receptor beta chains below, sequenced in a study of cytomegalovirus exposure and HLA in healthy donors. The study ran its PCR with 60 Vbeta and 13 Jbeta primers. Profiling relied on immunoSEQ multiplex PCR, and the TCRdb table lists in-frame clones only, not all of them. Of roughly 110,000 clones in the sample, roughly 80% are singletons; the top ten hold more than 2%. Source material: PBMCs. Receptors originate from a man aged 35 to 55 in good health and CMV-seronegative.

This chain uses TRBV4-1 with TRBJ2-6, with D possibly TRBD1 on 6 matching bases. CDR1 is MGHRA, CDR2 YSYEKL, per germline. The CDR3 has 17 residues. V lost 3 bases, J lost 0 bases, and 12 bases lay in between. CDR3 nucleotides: TGCGCCAGCAGCCAGGGGGACACTGTCTCTGGGGCCAACGTCCTGACTTTC. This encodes CASSQGDTVSGANVLTF.

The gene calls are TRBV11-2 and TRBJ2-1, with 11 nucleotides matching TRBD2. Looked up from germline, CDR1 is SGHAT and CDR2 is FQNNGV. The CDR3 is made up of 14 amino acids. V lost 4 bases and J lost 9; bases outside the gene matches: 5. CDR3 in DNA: TGTGCCAGCAGCTCGGGACTAGCGGTAGGTGAGCAGTTCTTC. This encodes CASSSGLAVGEQFF.

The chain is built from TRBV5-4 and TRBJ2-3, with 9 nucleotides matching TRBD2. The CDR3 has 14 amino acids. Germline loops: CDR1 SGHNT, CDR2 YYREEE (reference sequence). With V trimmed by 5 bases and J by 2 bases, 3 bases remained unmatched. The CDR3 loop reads CASSLAGVTDTQYF. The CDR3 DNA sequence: TGTGCCAGCAGTTTAGCGGGGGTCACAGATACGCAGTATTTT. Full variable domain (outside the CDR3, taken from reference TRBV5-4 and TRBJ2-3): ETGVTQSPTHLIKTRGQQVTLRCSSQSGHNTVSWYQQALGQGPQFIFQYYREEENGRGNFPPRFSGLQFPNYSSELNVNALELDDSALYLCASSLAGVTDTQYFGPGTRLTVL.

CDR3 sequence reads: CASSPGTGHNQPQHF. For the CDR3, the DNA is TGTGCCAGCAGCCCCGGGACAGGGCACAATCAGCCCCAGCATTTT. The chain combines TRBV5-8 with TRBJ1-5; 9 bases line up with TRBD1. This CDR3 is built from 15 residues. The V gene end was trimmed by 4 bases and the J gene end by 3 bases; junction bases not matched to a gene: 5. Germline CDR1 is SGHTS and CDR2 is YDEGEE.

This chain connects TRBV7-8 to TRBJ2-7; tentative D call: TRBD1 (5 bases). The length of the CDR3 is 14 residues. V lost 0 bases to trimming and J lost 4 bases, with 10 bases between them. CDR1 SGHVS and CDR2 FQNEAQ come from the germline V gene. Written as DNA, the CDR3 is TGTGCCAGCAGCTTAGCAGGGGATACGTACGAGCAGTACTTC. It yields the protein CASSLAGDTYEQYF.

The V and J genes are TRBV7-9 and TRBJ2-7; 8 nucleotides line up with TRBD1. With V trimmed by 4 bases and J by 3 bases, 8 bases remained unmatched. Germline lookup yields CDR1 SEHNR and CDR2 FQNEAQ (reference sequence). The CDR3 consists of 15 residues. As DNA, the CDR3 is TGTGCCAGCAGCTCGCAGGGGGCCCCGTACTACGAGCAGTACTTC. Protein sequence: CASSSQGAPYYEQYF.

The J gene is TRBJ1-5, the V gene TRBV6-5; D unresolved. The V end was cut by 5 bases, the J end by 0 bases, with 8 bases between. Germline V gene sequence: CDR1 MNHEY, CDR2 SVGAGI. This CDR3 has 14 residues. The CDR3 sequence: CASSTGYSNQPQHF. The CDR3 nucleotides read TGTGCCAGCAGTACCGGGTATAGCAATCAGCCCCAGCATTTT.

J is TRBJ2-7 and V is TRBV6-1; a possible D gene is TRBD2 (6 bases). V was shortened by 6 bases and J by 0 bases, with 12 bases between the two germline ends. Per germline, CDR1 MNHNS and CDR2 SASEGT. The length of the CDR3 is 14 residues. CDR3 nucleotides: TGTGCCAGCAGGGGGGGACCGGACTCCTACGAGCAGTACTTC. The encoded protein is CASRGGPDSYEQYF.

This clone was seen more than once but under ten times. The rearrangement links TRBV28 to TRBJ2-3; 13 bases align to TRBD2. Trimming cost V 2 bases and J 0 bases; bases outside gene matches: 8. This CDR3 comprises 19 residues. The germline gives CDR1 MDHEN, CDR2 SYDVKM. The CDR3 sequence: CASSLGRLAGGASTDTQYF. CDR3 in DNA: TGTGCCAGCAGTTTAGGGCGACTAGCGGGGGGTGCTAGCACAGATACGCAGTATTTT.

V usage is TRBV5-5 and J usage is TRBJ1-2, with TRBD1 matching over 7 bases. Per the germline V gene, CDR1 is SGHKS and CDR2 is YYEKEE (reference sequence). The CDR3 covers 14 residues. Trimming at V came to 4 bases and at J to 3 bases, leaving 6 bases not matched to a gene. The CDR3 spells CASSRDREHYGYTF. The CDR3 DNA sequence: TGTGCCAGCAGCCGCGACAGGGAACACTATGGCTACACCTTC. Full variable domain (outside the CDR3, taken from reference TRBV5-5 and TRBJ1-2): DAGVTQSPTHLIKTRGQQVTLRCSPISGHKSVSWYQQVLGQGPQFIFQYYEKEERGRGNFPDRFSARQFPNYSSELNVNALLLGDSALYLCASSRDREHYGYTFGSGTRLTVV.

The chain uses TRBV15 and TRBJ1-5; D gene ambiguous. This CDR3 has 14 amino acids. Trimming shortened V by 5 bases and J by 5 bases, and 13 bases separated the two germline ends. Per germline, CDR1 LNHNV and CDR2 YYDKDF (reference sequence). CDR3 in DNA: TGTGCCACCAGCTTGTTCGGGGTGGATCAGCCCCAGCATTTT. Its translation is CATSLFGVDQPQHF.

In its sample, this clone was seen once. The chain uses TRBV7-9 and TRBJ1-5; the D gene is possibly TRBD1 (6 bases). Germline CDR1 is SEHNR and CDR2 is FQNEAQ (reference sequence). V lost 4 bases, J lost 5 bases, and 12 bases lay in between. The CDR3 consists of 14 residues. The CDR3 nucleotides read TGTGCCAGCAGCTACGGACAGACCGATCAGCCCCAGCATTTT. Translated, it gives CASSYGQTDQPQHF.

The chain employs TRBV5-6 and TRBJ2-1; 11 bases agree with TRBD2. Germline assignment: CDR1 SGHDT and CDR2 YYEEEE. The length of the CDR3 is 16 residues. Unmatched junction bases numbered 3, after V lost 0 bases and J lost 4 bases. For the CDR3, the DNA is TGTGCCAGCAGCTTGGGGGGACTAGCGGCTTACAATGAGCAGTTCTTC. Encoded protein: CASSLGGLAAYNEQFF.

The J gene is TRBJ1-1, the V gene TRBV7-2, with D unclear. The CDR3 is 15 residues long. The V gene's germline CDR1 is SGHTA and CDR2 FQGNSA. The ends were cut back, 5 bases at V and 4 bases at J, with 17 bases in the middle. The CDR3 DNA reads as TGTGCCAGCAGCAAACGACCGAGGGCCGGCACTGAAGCTTTCTTT. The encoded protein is CASSKRPRAGTEAFF.

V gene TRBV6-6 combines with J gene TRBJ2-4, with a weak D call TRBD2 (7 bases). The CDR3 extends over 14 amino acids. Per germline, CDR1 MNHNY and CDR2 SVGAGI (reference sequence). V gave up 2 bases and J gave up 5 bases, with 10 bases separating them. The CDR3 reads CASSYGGAQNIQYF. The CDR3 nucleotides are TGTGCCAGCAGTTACGGGGGGGCCCAAAACATTCAGTACTTC.

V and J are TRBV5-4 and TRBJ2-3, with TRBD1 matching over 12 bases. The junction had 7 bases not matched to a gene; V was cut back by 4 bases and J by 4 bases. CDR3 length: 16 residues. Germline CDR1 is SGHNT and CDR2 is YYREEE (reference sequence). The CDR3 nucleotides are TGTGCCAGCAGCCCCGGGACAGGGGGCGTCGCAGATACGCAGTATTTT. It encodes CASSPGTGGVADTQYF.

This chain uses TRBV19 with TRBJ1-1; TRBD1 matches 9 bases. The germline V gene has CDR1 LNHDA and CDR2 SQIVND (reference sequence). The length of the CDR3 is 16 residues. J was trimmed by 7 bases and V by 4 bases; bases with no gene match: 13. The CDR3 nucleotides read TGTGCCAGTAGTACCGGGACAGGGAGGCCTATATTTGAAGCTTTCTTT. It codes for CASSTGTGRPIFEAFF.

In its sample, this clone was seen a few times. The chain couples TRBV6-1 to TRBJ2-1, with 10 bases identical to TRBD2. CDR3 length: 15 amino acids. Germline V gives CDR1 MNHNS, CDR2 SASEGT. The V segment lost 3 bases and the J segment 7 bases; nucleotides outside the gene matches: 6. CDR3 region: CASSESGGGRNEQFF. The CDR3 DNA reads TGTGCCAGCAGTGAGAGCGGGGGGGGCAGGAATGAGCAGTTCTTC.

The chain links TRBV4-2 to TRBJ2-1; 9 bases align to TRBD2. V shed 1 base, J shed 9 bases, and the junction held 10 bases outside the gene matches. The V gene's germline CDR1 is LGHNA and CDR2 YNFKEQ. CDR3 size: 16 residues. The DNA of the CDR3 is TGTGCCAGCAGCCAAGTCTCTAGCGGGGTCGGCGGTGAGCAGTTCTTC. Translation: CASSQVSSGVGGEQFF.

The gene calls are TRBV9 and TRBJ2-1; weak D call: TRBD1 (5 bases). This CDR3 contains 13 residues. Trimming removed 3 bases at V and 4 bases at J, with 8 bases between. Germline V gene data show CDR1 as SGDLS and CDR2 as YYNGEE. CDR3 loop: CASSAGHYNEQFF. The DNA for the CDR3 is TGTGCCAGCAGCGCAGGACATTACAATGAGCAGTTCTTC. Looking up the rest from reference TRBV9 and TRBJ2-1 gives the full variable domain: DSGVTQTPKHLITATGQRVTLRCSPRSGDLSVYWYQQSLDQGLQFLIQYYNGEERAKGNILERFSAQQFPDLHSELNLSSLELGDSALYFCASSAGHYNEQFFGPGTRLTVL.

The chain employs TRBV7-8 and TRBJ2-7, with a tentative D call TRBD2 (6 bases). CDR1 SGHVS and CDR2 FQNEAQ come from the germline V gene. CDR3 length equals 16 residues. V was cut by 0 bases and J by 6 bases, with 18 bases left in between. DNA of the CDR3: TGTGCCAGCAGCTTAGCCCTTGAGGGTATAGCGGCCGAGCAGTACTTC. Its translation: CASSLALEGIAAEQYF.

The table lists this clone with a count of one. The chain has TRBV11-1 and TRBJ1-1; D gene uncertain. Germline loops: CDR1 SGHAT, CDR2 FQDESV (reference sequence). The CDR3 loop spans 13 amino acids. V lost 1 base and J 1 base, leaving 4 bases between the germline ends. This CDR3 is CASSLDRNTEAFF. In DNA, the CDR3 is TGTGCCAGCAGCTTAGACAGGAACACTGAAGCTTTCTTT.

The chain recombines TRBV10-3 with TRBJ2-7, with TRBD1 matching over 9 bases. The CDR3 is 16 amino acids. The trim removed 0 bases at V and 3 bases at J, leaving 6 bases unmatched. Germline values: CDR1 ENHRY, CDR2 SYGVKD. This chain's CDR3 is CAISESDRGGNYEQYF. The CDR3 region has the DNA TGTGCCATCAGTGAGTCGGACAGGGGAGGTAACTACGAGCAGTACTTC.

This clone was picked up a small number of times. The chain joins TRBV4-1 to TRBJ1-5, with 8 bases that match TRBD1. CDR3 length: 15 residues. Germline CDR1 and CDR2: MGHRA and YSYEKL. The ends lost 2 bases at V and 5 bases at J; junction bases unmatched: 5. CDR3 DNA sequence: TGCGCCAGCAGCCAACGGACAGGGAGAGATCAGCCCCAGCATTTT. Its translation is CASSQRTGRDQPQHF.

CDR3 protein: CASSPAVLAGGSNTQYF. Here the CDR3 DNA reads TGTGCCAGCAGTCCAGCGGTACTAGCGGGGGGGTCGAATACGCAGTATTTT. The chain recombines TRBV25-1 with TRBJ2-3; 13 nucleotides align to TRBD2. Trimming at V came to 5 bases and at J to 7 bases, leaving 12 bases not matched to a gene. Germline V CDR1 and CDR2: MGHDK, SYGVNS. The CDR3 is made up of 17 amino acids. The variable domain in full, with the rest retrieved from reference TRBV25-1 and TRBJ2-3, is EADIYQTPRYLVIGTGKKITLECSQTMGHDKMYWYQQDPGMELHLIHYSYGVNSTEKGDLSSESTVSRIRTEHFPLTLESARPSHTSQYLCASSPAVLAGGSNTQYFGPGTRLTVL.

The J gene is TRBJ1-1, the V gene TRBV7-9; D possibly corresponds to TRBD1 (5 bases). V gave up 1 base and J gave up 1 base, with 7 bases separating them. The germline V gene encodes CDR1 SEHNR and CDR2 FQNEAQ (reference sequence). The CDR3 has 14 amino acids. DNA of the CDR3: TGTGCCAGCAGCTTAGGGGGCACGAACACTGAAGCTTTCTTT. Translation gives CASSLGGTNTEAFF.

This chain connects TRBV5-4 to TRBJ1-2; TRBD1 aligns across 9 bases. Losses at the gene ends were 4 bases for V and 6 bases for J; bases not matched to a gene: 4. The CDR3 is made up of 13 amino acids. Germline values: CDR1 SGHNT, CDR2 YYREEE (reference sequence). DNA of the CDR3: TGTGCCAGCAGCAGGGACAGGGTAGATGGCTACACCTTC. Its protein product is CASSRDRVDGYTF.

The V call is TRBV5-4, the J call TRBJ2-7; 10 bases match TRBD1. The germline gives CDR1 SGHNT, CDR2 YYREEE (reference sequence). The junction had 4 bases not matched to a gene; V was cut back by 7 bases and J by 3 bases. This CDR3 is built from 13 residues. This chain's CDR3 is CASHRDRGYEQYF. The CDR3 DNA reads TGTGCCAGCCACCGGGACAGGGGCTACGAGCAGTACTTC.

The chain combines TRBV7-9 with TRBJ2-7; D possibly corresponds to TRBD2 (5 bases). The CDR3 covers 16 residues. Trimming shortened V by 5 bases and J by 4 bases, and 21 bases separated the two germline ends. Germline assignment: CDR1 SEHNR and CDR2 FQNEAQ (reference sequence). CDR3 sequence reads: CASSRSGRHPTYEQYF. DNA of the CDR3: TGTGCCAGCAGCCGAAGCGGCAGACATCCAACGTACGAGCAGTACTTC.

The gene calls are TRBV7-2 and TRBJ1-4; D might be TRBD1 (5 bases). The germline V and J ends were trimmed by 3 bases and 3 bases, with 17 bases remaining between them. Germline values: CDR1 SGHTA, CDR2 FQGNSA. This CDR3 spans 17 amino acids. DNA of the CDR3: TGTGCCAGCAGCTTGACGACAGATTTGACGGCTAATGAAAAACTGTTTTTT. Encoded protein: CASSLTTDLTANEKLFF. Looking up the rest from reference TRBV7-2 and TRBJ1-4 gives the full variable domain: GAGVSQSPSNKVTEKGKDVELRCDPISGHTALYWYRQSLGQGLEFLIYFQGNSAPDKSGLPSDRFSAERTGGSVSTLTIQRTQQEDSAVYLCASSLTTDLTANEKLFFGSGTQLSVL.